This passage covers 29 T cell receptor beta chains from one sample sequenced in a study of T cells after yellow fever vaccination (dated by TCRdb to about 2019). Library preparation used 5' RACE. Data came from an Illumina HiSeq 2500. TCRdb ran its own pipeline on the public reads, namely fastp trimming at Q25 and MiXCR clone calling, and kept in-frame beta chains. Each entry merges the rows of one CDR3 protein and shows their most common DNA and genes. The sample includes approximately 300,000 distinct CDR3 sequences, with 10% to 15% observed a single time. The ten top clones hold 0.45% to 0.65% of the sample. The treatment or condition label corresponds to: live attenuated yellow fever vaccine strain. The source was CD4+ T cells sorted from PBMCs, collected 45 days after the yellow fever booster vaccination. These receptors all stem from a man aged 25 to 40 who received the YFV17D yellow fever vaccine.

The V gene is TRBV12-3 or TRBV12-4, the J gene TRBJ1-4; D gene unclear. With 2 bases removed from V and 5 bases from J, the gap between germline ends came to 6 bases. This CDR3 is 13 amino acids long. The CDR3 here is CASSLLPNEKLFF. In DNA, the CDR3 is TGTGCCAGCAGTTTATTGCCGAATGAAAAACTGTTTTTT.

This clonotype was detected only a few times. V and J are TRBV20-1 and TRBJ2-5; tentatively, D is TRBD2 (6 bases). The CDR3 runs to 14 residues. With 6 bases removed from V and 4 bases from J, the gap between germline ends came to 18 bases. Germline CDR1 reads DFQATT; CDR2 reads SNEGSKA (reference sequence). The CDR3 loop is CSATLAVQGETQYF. The DNA of the CDR3 is TGCAGTGCCACTTTAGCGGTCCAGGGAGAGACCCAGTACTTC.

The chain has TRBV12-3 or TRBV12-4 and TRBJ1-1; tentative D call: TRBD1 (5 bases). The V gene lost 8 bases and the J gene lost 3 bases, with 13 bases spanning the gap. This CDR3 comprises 13 residues. The CDR3: CASSTLGDTEAFF. The DNA of the CDR3 is TGTGCCAGCTCGACTCTGGGGGACACTGAAGCTTTCTTT.

This chain uses TRBV7-3 with TRBJ2-3; no reliable D call. The CDR3 sequence is 17 residues long. V was cut by 6 bases and J by 6 bases, with 25 bases left in between. In germline, CDR1 is SGHTA, CDR2 FQGTGA. Here the CDR3 DNA reads TGTGCCAGCAGTCGAGACGCCCCGACCCCCCGTATGGATACGCAGTATTTT. It encodes CASSRDAPTPRMDTQYF.

This clonotype was seen only a few times. The J gene is TRBJ1-2, the V gene TRBV4-2, with TRBD1 identical over 9 bases. The V segment lost 1 base and the J segment 0 bases; nucleotides outside the gene matches: 3. This CDR3 has 16 amino acids. Germline CDR1 is LGHNA and CDR2 is YNFKEQ. In nucleotides, the CDR3 is TGTGCCAGCAGCCAAGGGACAGGGGCCTCTAACTATGGCTACACCTTC. Its translation is CASSQGTGASNYGYTF.

This clonotype was found many times. The chain joins TRBV29-1 to TRBJ1-2, with D tentatively TRBD1 (5 bases). CDR1 and CDR2 (germline): SQVTM, ANQGSEA. V gave up 4 bases and J gave up 7 bases, with 16 bases separating them. CDR3 size: 13 residues. CDR3 sequence (DNA): TGCAGCGTTGCCCAGACTCCTAGGGGTGGCTACACCTTC. The encoded protein is CSVAQTPRGGYTF.

The chain has TRBV20-1 and TRBJ2-5; 7 nucleotides match TRBD1. Trimming removed 5 bases from V and 3 bases from J; junction bases left unmatched: 0. The CDR3 has 11 amino acids. Germline V gene sequence: CDR1 DFQATT, CDR2 SNEGSKA (reference sequence). The CDR3 bases are TGCAGTGCTGGGACAGAAGAGACCCAGTACTTC. It specifies CSAGTEETQYF.

The V gene is TRBV7-9, the J gene TRBJ2-5; 10 bases align to TRBD2. The CDR3 is 17 residues long. Germline CDR1 and CDR2: SEHNR and FQNEAQ (reference sequence). Trimming took 2 bases from V and 3 from J; bases not matched to a gene: 9. The CDR3 loop reads CASSLRRLAGVKETQYF. CDR3 in DNA: TGTGCCAGCAGCTTAAGAAGGCTAGCGGGAGTTAAAGAGACCCAGTACTTC.

This clonotype was seen repeatedly, ten times or more. V is TRBV5-6 and J is TRBJ2-1; D ambiguous. V lost 0 bases and J 10 bases, leaving 8 bases between the germline ends. Per the germline V gene, CDR1 is SGHDT and CDR2 is YYEEEE. CDR3 length: 12 residues. The CDR3 DNA is TGTGCCAGCAGCTTGGTAAGGATCGAGCAGTTCTTC. Protein product: CASSLVRIEQFF.

The rearrangement uses TRBV11-2 and TRBJ1-5, with D uncertain. Germline CDR1 is SGHAT and CDR2 is FQNNGV. This CDR3 spans 15 amino acids. Trimming pared 1 base from V and 2 bases from J, leaving 9 bases between. The CDR3 DNA sequence: TGTGCCAGCAGCTTAGGCCGGACGGGCAATCAGCCCCAGCATTTT. Translated, it gives CASSLGRTGNQPQHF.

A few counts support this clonotype. The chain couples TRBV6-2 or TRBV6-3 to TRBJ2-3, with no clear D. This CDR3 has 13 residues. Germline CDR1 and CDR2: MNHEY and SVGEGT. Trimming removed 7 bases from V and 5 bases from J, with 13 bases in between. CDR3 sequence: CASTLLWEDTQYF. The CDR3 DNA is TGTGCCAGCACCCTTCTGTGGGAAGATACGCAGTATTTT.

This clonotype was detected a few times. The chain links TRBV29-1 to TRBJ1-2; no reliable D call. V lost 6 bases, J lost 7 bases, and 12 bases lay in between. Germline CDR1 is SQVTM and CDR2 is ANQGSEA. CDR3 length: 11 amino acids. CDR3 DNA sequence: TGCAGCGTCAGAGGGAGGATTGGCTACACCTTC. The encoded protein is CSVRGRIGYTF.

The genes are TRBV14 and TRBJ2-7; 8 bases are a match to TRBD1. The CDR3 is made up of 15 amino acids. Unmatched junction bases numbered 6, after V lost 2 bases and J lost 3 bases. Germline V gives CDR1 SGHDN, CDR2 FVKESK. Written as DNA, the CDR3 is TGTGCCAGCAGCCAATTTGACAGGGGAATCTACGAGCAGTACTTC. Its translation is CASSQFDRGIYEQYF.

The V gene is TRBV11-2, the J gene TRBJ1-2; TRBD1 agrees at 7 bases. The V gene end was trimmed by 0 bases and the J gene end by 5 bases; junction bases not matched to a gene: 6. The CDR3 totals 15 residues. Germline CDR1 SGHAT, CDR2 FQNNGV. The CDR3 DNA sequence: TGTGCCAGCAGCTTAGATTGGGACAGCCGATATGGCTACACCTTC. Translating it yields CASSLDWDSRYGYTF.

This clonotype was detected a few times. The rearrangement uses TRBV6-5 and TRBJ1-2; possibly TRBD1 for D (5 bases). Germline loops: CDR1 MNHEY, CDR2 SVGAGI. The CDR3 loop spans 15 amino acids. V was cut by 2 bases and J by 8 bases, with 18 bases left in between. The chain's CDR3 is CASSYTGSTAMGYTF. Written as DNA, the CDR3 is TGTGCCAGCAGTTACACAGGCTCGACTGCTATGGGCTACACCTTC.

The rearrangement joins TRBV5-1 to TRBJ2-7; either TRBD1 or TRBD2 may fit D (5 bases each). Germline CDR1 SGHRS, CDR2 YFSETQ. The CDR3 consists of 14 residues. Trimming removed 3 bases at V and 5 bases at J, with 15 bases between. The CDR3 region has the DNA TGCGCCAGCAGCTCCGGGACCATGAACCACGAGCAGTACTTC. Its protein is CASSSGTMNHEQYF.

This clonotype was seen only a few times. The chain recombines TRBV7-9 with TRBJ2-5; D is uncertain. The CDR3 length is 12 residues. The germline CDR1 and CDR2 sequences are SEHNR and FQNEAQ (reference sequence). The V gene lost 5 bases and the J gene lost 1 base, with 5 bases spanning the gap. The CDR3 is CASSRVQETQYF. Here the CDR3 DNA reads TGTGCCAGCAGCCGCGTCCAAGAGACCCAGTACTTC.

V gene TRBV30 combines with J gene TRBJ1-5; perhaps TRBD1 as D (5 bases). CDR3 size: 13 residues. The germline V gene has CDR1 GTSNPN and CDR2 SVGIG (reference sequence). The V end was cut by 3 bases, the J end by 6 bases, with 12 bases between. The CDR3 reads CAWRGGAGQPQHF. The CDR3 DNA follows: TGTGCCTGGAGGGGGGGTGCGGGTCAGCCCCAGCATTTT.

The V call is TRBV20-1, the J call TRBJ2-3; perhaps D is TRBD1 or TRBD2 (7 bases each). This CDR3 comprises 15 residues. The germline V gene has CDR1 DFQATT and CDR2 SNEGSKA (reference sequence). Trimming pared 8 bases from V and 5 bases from J, leaving 23 bases between. The DNA for the CDR3 is TGCAGTCCCATGGGAGGGGGCGCTTTACAAGATACGCAGTATTTT. It encodes CSPMGGGALQDTQYF.

A few counts support this clonotype. The gene calls are TRBV5-6 and TRBJ1-1; TRBD1 agrees at 8 bases. The CDR3 has 16 amino acids. V dropped 1 base and J dropped 5; count of bases not matched to a gene: 10. In germline, CDR1 is SGHDT, CDR2 YYEEEE. CDR3 sequence: CASSLSPQGGRTEAFF. The DNA of the CDR3 is TGTGCCAGCAGCTTGTCCCCACAGGGGGGGAGAACTGAAGCTTTCTTT.

This clonotype occurred a few times. The chain recombines TRBV4-2 with TRBJ2-7, with 10 nucleotides matching TRBD2. The CDR3 sequence is 16 residues long. The V gene end was trimmed by 0 bases and the J gene end by 4 bases; junction bases not matched to a gene: 6. Germline assignment: CDR1 LGHNA and CDR2 YNFKEQ. The CDR3: CASSQDGTSGTYEQYF. CDR3 bases: TGTGCCAGCAGCCAAGATGGCACTAGCGGGACATACGAGCAGTACTTC.

The rearrangement links TRBV5-6 to TRBJ2-1, with 9 bases that match TRBD1. V was clipped by 6 bases and J by 4 bases; unmatched bases: 8. The CDR3 runs to 15 residues. Germline CDR1 is SGHDT and CDR2 is YYEEEE. The CDR3 sequence is CASIGTGSFYNEQFF. The CDR3, as DNA: TGTGCCAGCATAGGGACAGGGTCATTTTACAATGAGCAGTTCTTC.

The J gene is TRBJ2-3, the V gene TRBV12-3 or TRBV12-4; the D gene could be TRBD1 or TRBD2 (5 bases each). The CDR3 consists of 14 residues. V was clipped by 3 bases and J by 6 bases, with 13 bases between them. The CDR3: CASSLRGGSDTQYF. The CDR3 nucleotides are TGTGCCAGCAGTTTGAGGGGTGGGAGTGATACGCAGTATTTT.

This clonotype has only a few counts. The DNA for the CDR3 is TGTGCCAGCTCGCACTCCGTTGGGACAGGGGGCTTCTACGAGCAGTACTTC. Its translation: CASSHSVGTGGFYEQYF. The chain has TRBV18 and TRBJ2-7; 12 bases agree with TRBD1. The germline V gene has CDR1 KGHSH and CDR2 LQKENI. V lost 6 bases, J lost 3 bases, and 12 bases stayed unmatched. This CDR3 comprises 17 residues.

This clonotype was detected only a few times. V is TRBV10-3 and J is TRBJ2-7; tentatively, D is TRBD2 (6 bases). CDR3 length: 13 residues. Germline V lookup: CDR1 ENHRY, CDR2 SYGVKD. The V end lost 8 bases, the J end lost 3 bases, and 14 bases lay between the germline ends. The CDR3 DNA sequence: TGTGCCATCGGGCCTGGCGGGATCTACGAGCAGTACTTC. Encoded protein: CAIGPGGIYEQYF.

This CDR3 is CASSGPVSGTQYF. In nucleotides, the CDR3 is TGTGCCAGCAGCGGCCCCGTGTCGGGTACGCAGTATTTT. V is TRBV9 and J is TRBJ2-3, with D uncertain. The CDR3 loop spans 13 amino acids. Trimming removed 3 bases from V and 8 bases from J, with 13 bases in between. The germline gives CDR1 SGDLS, CDR2 YYNGEE.

This clonotype was counted only a few times. V and J are TRBV7-9 and TRBJ2-1, with a tentative D call TRBD2 (5 bases). The CDR3 loop spans 15 amino acids. In germline, CDR1 is SEHNR, CDR2 FQNEAQ (reference sequence). The ends were cut back, 7 bases at V and 6 bases at J, with 19 bases in the middle. Here the CDR3 reads CASIPGGHLGNEQFF. The CDR3 DNA reads as TGTGCCAGCATCCCGGGCGGGCACCTAGGCAATGAGCAGTTCTTC.

The V gene is TRBV15, the J gene TRBJ2-1, with 9 bases identical to TRBD1. V was pared by 0 bases and J by 7 bases, with 13 bases of the junction left unmatched. The CDR3 length is 18 residues. Germline assignment: CDR1 LNHNV and CDR2 YYDKDF (reference sequence). CDR3 region: CATSRDLGTGSGSNEQFF. CDR3 DNA sequence: TGTGCCACCAGCAGAGATCTGGGGACAGGGTCAGGTTCAAATGAGCAGTTCTTC.

A few counts support this clonotype. This chain uses TRBV7-9 with TRBJ2-1; 7 bases are a match to TRBD2. CDR1 is SEHNR and CDR2 is FQNEAQ in the germline V gene (reference sequence). This CDR3 is 17 amino acids long. V lost 5 bases, J lost 5 bases, and 15 bases stayed unmatched. CDR3: CASSPGGLTRGNNEQFF. The CDR3 DNA follows: TGTGCCAGCAGCCCCGGGGGGTTAACTCGGGGGAACAATGAGCAGTTCTTC.